These 30 T cell receptor beta chains were all obtained from the same sample, sequenced in a study of cytotoxic CD8 clonotypes in ibrutinib-treated CLL. Sequenced by immunoSEQ multiplex PCR; TCRdb stores in-frame clones only, minus some. The repertoire includes around 310,000 clones, roughly 80% of them detected once, and about 6.7% sits in the top ten. The sample was PBMCs, taken before ibrutinib treatment. These receptors originate from a human donor with chronic lymphocytic leukemia.

The chain has TRBV6-5 and TRBJ1-4; TRBD1 might be the D (6 bases). Germline V gene sequence: CDR1 MNHEY, CDR2 SVGAGI. The germline V and J ends were trimmed by 5 bases and 4 bases, with 8 bases remaining between them. The CDR3 is 13 amino acids. This CDR3 reads CASSRTVNEKLFF. CDR3 bases: TGTGCCAGCAGTAGGACAGTTAATGAAAAACTGTTTTTT.

The rearrangement links TRBV6-5 to TRBJ1-1; tentative D call: TRBD1 (6 bases). V was pared by 4 bases and J by 3 bases, with 12 bases between. The length of the CDR3 is 14 residues. Germline V lookup: CDR1 MNHEY, CDR2 SVGAGI. The CDR3 DNA sequence: TGTGCCAGCAGTTTTAGACAGGCTGACACTGAAGCTTTCTTT. This codes for CASSFRQADTEAFF.

This sequence joins TRBV5-1 and TRBJ2-7; TRBD1 might be the D (6 bases). The germline V gene has CDR1 SGHRS and CDR2 YFSETQ. This CDR3 contains 17 residues. Trimming cost V 0 bases and J 3 bases, with 19 bases left between them. As DNA, the CDR3 is TGCGCCAGCAGCTTGGGGGGGACACAGGGAATGGTCTACGAGCAGTACTTC. Its translation is CASSLGGTQGMVYEQYF.

This clone was seen a handful of times. This sequence joins TRBV5-6 and TRBJ2-1; 9 nucleotides align to TRBD1. Germline CDR1 reads SGHDT; CDR2 reads YYEEEE. The CDR3 sequence is 13 residues long. The junction had 2 bases not matched to a gene; V was cut back by 5 bases and J by 5 bases. The CDR3 reads CASSWTGDNEQFF. The CDR3 DNA is TGTGCCAGCAGTTGGACAGGGGACAATGAGCAGTTCTTC.

The chain uses TRBV9 and TRBJ1-2, with D tentatively TRBD1 (6 bases). The CDR3 runs 15 residues. The germline V and J ends were trimmed by 4 bases and 4 bases, with 17 bases remaining between them. Germline CDR1 and CDR2: SGDLS and YYNGEE. CDR3 residues: CASSQRSGVGYGYTF. The CDR3 DNA follows: TGTGCCAGCAGCCAAAGATCAGGGGTTGGCTATGGCTACACCTTC.

J is TRBJ2-7 and V is TRBV5-1; the D gene is possibly TRBD2 (5 bases). This CDR3 region has 14 residues. Germline V gene sequence: CDR1 SGHRS, CDR2 YFSETQ. The germline V and J ends were trimmed by 2 bases and 3 bases, with 12 bases remaining between them. The CDR3 nucleotides read TGCGCCAGCAGCTTACGGACTCCTAGCTACGAGCAGTACTTC. Protein sequence: CASSLRTPSYEQYF. Complete variable domain (other parts from reference TRBV5-1 and TRBJ2-7): KAGVTQTPRYLIKTRGQQVTLSCSPISGHRSVSWYQQTPGQGLQFLFEYFSETQRNKGNFPGRFSGRQFSNSRSEMNVSTLELGDSALYLCASSLRTPSYEQYFGPGTRLTVT.

This clone occurred a few times. The V and J genes are TRBV18 and TRBJ1-1; D is ambiguous. The CDR3 is 14 amino acids. CDR1 is KGHSH and CDR2 is LQKENI in the germline V gene. Trimming cost V 2 bases and J 7 bases, with 14 bases left between them. In DNA, the CDR3 is TGTGCCAGCTCACCAATGGTCTGGGTTGATGAAGCTTTCTTT. It codes for CASSPMVWVDEAFF. The full variable domain, rest sourced from reference TRBV18 and TRBJ1-1, is NAGVMQNPRHLVRRRGQEARLRCSPMKGHSHVYWYRQLPEEGLKFMVYLQKENIIDESGMPKERFSAEFPKEGPSILRIQQVVRGDSAAYFCASSPMVWVDEAFFGQGTRLTVV.

This chain uses TRBV7-8 with TRBJ1-1; D gene unclear. V lost 5 bases, J lost 4 bases, and 14 bases lay in between. The germline V gene encodes CDR1 SGHVS and CDR2 FQNEAQ. CDR3 length: 14 amino acids. The CDR3 reads CASSPKRVVTEAFF. The CDR3 bases are TGTGCCAGCAGCCCTAAACGGGTGGTCACTGAAGCTTTCTTT.

The rearrangement joins TRBV4-3 to TRBJ2-1; possibly TRBD1 or TRBD2 for D (6 bases each). CDR1 and CDR2 (germline): LGHNA, YSLEER. The CDR3 is 17 amino acids. V was trimmed by 0 bases and J by 8 bases, leaving 20 bases between them. The DNA of the CDR3 is TGCGCCAGCAGCCAAGATCTAGTGGGGGGCACGTTCGATGAGCAGTTCTTC. This gives the protein CASSQDLVGGTFDEQFF.

The sample holds a few counts of this clone. The chain employs TRBV7-2 and TRBJ2-1, with TRBD1 identical over 7 bases. The length of the CDR3 is 16 residues. Trimming removed 5 bases from V and 0 bases from J; junction bases left unmatched: 7. Germline assignment: CDR1 SGHTA and CDR2 FQGNSA. The CDR3 region is CASSPIGTASYNEQFF. The CDR3 DNA reads TGTGCCAGCAGCCCAATCGGGACAGCCTCCTACAATGAGCAGTTCTTC. Using reference TRBV7-2 and TRBJ2-1 for the parts outside the CDR3, the full variable domain is GAGVSQSPSNKVTEKGKDVELRCDPISGHTALYWYRQSLGQGLEFLIYFQGNSAPDKSGLPSDRFSAERTGGSVSTLTIQRTQQEDSAVYLCASSPIGTASYNEQFFGPGTRLTVL.

V gene TRBV29-1 combines with J gene TRBJ2-5, with D possibly TRBD2 on 5 matching bases. The germline V gene has CDR1 SQVTM and CDR2 ANQGSEA. The V and J ends lost 4 bases and 7 bases respectively, with 10 bases between them. This CDR3 is 11 amino acids long. CDR3 coding DNA: TGCAGCGTTGGTTACCGGGGGACCCAGTACTTC. Translating it yields CSVGYRGTQYF. Drawing the rest from reference TRBV29-1 and TRBJ2-5, the complete variable domain is SAVISQKPSRDICQRGTSLTIQCQVDSQVTMMFWYRQQPGQSLTLIATANQGSEATYESGFVIDKFPISRPNLTFSTLTVSNMSPEDSSIYLCSVGYRGTQYFGPGTRLLVL.

Details on this clone: Since the CDR3 does not end with the conserved phenylalanine or tryptophan, this likely comes from a read error. The DNA is omitted, as the CDR3 cannot be located on it reliably, and the CDR3 follows TCRdb's listing. The chain has TRBV30 and TRBJ2-7; the DNA was not used to check the table's D call, TRBD2. CDR1 is GTSNPN and CDR2 is SVGIG in the germline V gene (reference sequence). The CDR3 sequence runs 12 residues, both termini included. Here the CDR3 reads CAWSVPASENQY.

This rearrangement joins TRBV5-1 to TRBJ2-7; possible D gene TRBD1, 5 bases. This CDR3 contains 17 residues. From germline, CDR1 is SGHRS and CDR2 YFSETQ. The V end was cut by 1 base, the J end by 5 bases, with 22 bases between. The CDR3 is CASSLSPAIYIQDEQYF. The CDR3 DNA is TGCGCCAGCAGCTTGTCTCCGGCCATCTACATACAGGACGAGCAGTACTTC. The whole variable domain, filled in from reference TRBV5-1 and TRBJ2-7, reads KAGVTQTPRYLIKTRGQQVTLSCSPISGHRSVSWYQQTPGQGLQFLFEYFSETQRNKGNFPGRFSGRQFSNSRSEMNVSTLELGDSALYLCASSLSPAIYIQDEQYFGPGTRLTVT.

The chain combines TRBV11-2 with TRBJ2-7; D gene ambiguous. Germline CDR1 and CDR2: SGHAT and FQNNGV. The V end lost 8 bases, the J end lost 1 base, and 9 bases lay between the germline ends. The CDR3 extends over 12 amino acids. CDR3 region: CASRKGSYEQYF. In DNA form, the CDR3 reads TGTGCCAGCCGTAAGGGTTCCTACGAGCAGTACTTC.

There are a few counts of this clone. For the CDR3, the DNA is TGTGCCAGCAGTGATAGCGGGGGGGGCACAGATACGCAGTATTTT. Residues: CASSDSGGGTDTQYF. This rearrangement joins TRBV25-1 to TRBJ2-3; TRBD2 agrees at 11 bases. Germline values: CDR1 MGHDK, CDR2 SYGVNS. The V gene end was trimmed by 3 bases and the J gene end by 1 base; junction bases not matched to a gene: 0. The CDR3 loop spans 15 amino acids.

The CDR3 DNA sequence: TGCAGCGTTGAAGGTTCTAGCCCTGAGCAGTTCTTC. Its protein product is CSVEGSSPEQFF. The rearrangement links TRBV29-1 to TRBJ2-1; tentative D call: TRBD2 (5 bases). This CDR3 is 12 amino acids long. Germline assignment: CDR1 SQVTM and CDR2 ANQGSEA. V was pared by 1 base and J by 9 bases, with 10 bases between.

This chain joins TRBV4-3 and TRBJ2-5; D perhaps matches TRBD1 (6 bases). Germline V CDR1 and CDR2: LGHNA, YSLEER. This CDR3 spans 17 amino acids. Trimming pared 0 bases from V and 1 base from J, leaving 15 bases between. CDR3 region: CASSQELRQGTQETQYF. The CDR3 DNA sequence: TGCGCCAGCAGCCAAGAGTTGCGGCAGGGGACCCAAGAGACCCAGTACTTC.

The CDR3 DNA reads TGTGCCAGCTCATCCTCGATCGGGAGGAACCAAGAGACCCAGTACTTC. Amino acids: CASSSSIGRNQETQYF. The chain is built from TRBV18 and TRBJ2-5; TRBD2 agrees at 7 bases. V lost 5 bases, J lost 0 bases, and 9 bases stayed unmatched. The CDR3 contains 16 residues. Germline assignment: CDR1 KGHSH and CDR2 LQKENI.

This sequence joins TRBV7-2 and TRBJ2-7, with 12 bases that match TRBD2. The junction had 2 bases not matched to a gene; V was cut back by 1 base and J by 4 bases. The V gene's germline CDR1 is SGHTA and CDR2 FQGNSA. The CDR3 consists of 15 residues. In DNA form, the CDR3 reads TGTGCCAGCAGCTTAGTCACTAGCGGGAGGTACGAGCAGTACTTC. It codes for CASSLVTSGRYEQYF.

The chain is built from TRBV5-1 and TRBJ2-3; 7 nucleotides align to TRBD1. V shed 6 bases, J shed 2 bases, and the junction held 9 bases outside the gene matches. CDR3 length: 15 residues. The germline V gene encodes CDR1 SGHRS and CDR2 YFSETQ. The DNA of the CDR3 is TGCGCCAGCAACCATGGACAGGACCTCACAGATACGCAGTATTTT. It translates to CASNHGQDLTDTQYF.

This clone occurred a few times. V is TRBV18 and J is TRBJ1-2; 11 bases match TRBD1. The CDR3 length is 14 residues. The ends lost 3 bases at V and 6 bases at J; junction bases unmatched: 3. Germline V gene lookup returns CDR1 KGHSH and CDR2 LQKENI. The CDR3 protein is CASSPDRGLNGYTF. The CDR3, as DNA: TGTGCCAGCTCACCGGACAGGGGGCTTAATGGCTACACCTTC.

In nucleotides, the CDR3 is TGTGCCAGCAGTTCCATCGGGAACACTGAAGCTTTCTTT. Its translation: CASSSIGNTEAFF. This rearrangement joins TRBV6-5 to TRBJ1-1; the D is unclear. Trimming left V 4 bases short and J 1 base short, with 7 bases between. CDR3 length: 13 amino acids. Germline V gene sequence: CDR1 MNHEY, CDR2 SVGAGI.

V is TRBV18 and J is TRBJ2-7, with D hard to call. Germline V gene sequence: CDR1 KGHSH, CDR2 LQKENI. The CDR3 totals 12 residues. Trimming shortened V by 5 bases and J by 0 bases, and 5 bases separated the two germline ends. Here the CDR3 DNA reads TGTGCCAGCTCAACCGCCTCCTACGAGCAGTACTTC. Its protein product is CASSTASYEQYF.

Turning to this clone: One junction end does not reproduce the germline sequence, and a read error may be involved. The rearrangement links TRBV14 to TRBJ2-7; no clear D gene. The CDR3 length is 14 residues. Germline V gene data show CDR1 as SGHDN and CDR2 as FVKESK. CDR3 residues: CASSQDRAATPRNF. The CDR3 DNA reads as TGTGCCAGCAGCCAAGATCGGGCAGCCACTCCTAGGAACTTC. The entire variable domain, with the rest obtained from reference TRBV14 and TRBJ2-7, is as follows: EAGVTQFPSHSVIEKGQTVTLRCDPISGHDNLYWYRRVMGKEIKFLLHFVKESKQDESGMPNNRFLAERTGGTYSTLKVQPAELEDSGVYFCASSQDRAATPRNFGPGTRLTVT.

The chain combines TRBV28 with TRBJ2-3; the match to TRBD2 covers 11 bases. The V segment lost 6 bases and the J segment 2 bases; nucleotides outside the gene matches: 7. CDR3 length: 16 residues. Germline CDR1 is MDHEN and CDR2 is SYDVKM. The CDR3 reads CASRQPGLAATDTQYF. The DNA of the CDR3 is TGTGCCAGCAGACAACCGGGACTAGCGGCCACAGATACGCAGTATTTT.

The V call is TRBV7-7, the J call TRBJ2-5; 8 bases are shared with TRBD1. There are 13 residues in the CDR3. CDR1 is SSHAT and CDR2 is FNYEAQ in the germline V gene (reference sequence). The trim removed 3 bases at V and 5 bases at J, leaving 2 bases unmatched. CDR3: CASSLDRDETQYF. CDR3 nucleotides: TGTGCCAGCAGCTTGGACAGGGACGAGACCCAGTACTTC.

The rearrangement uses TRBV19 and TRBJ2-3; 11 nucleotides match TRBD2. The CDR3 has 16 residues. Trimming removed 5 bases from V and 2 bases from J; junction bases left unmatched: 6. Looked up from germline, CDR1 is LNHDA and CDR2 is SQIVND (reference sequence). The CDR3 spells CASSALLAGDTDTQYF. DNA for the CDR3: TGTGCCAGTAGTGCCTTACTAGCGGGAGACACAGATACGCAGTATTTT.

The chain links TRBV20-1 to TRBJ1-2; 7 bases fit TRBD1. Germline lookup yields CDR1 DFQATT and CDR2 SNEGSKA (reference sequence). Trimming cost V 5 bases and J 10 bases; bases outside gene matches: 7. The CDR3 covers 11 residues. The CDR3: CSALSGQLYTF. The CDR3 nucleotides are TGCAGTGCTCTTTCGGGACAGCTCTACACCTTC.

This clone was detected only once. The chain is built from TRBV5-1 and TRBJ2-7; 13 bases are a match to TRBD2. CDR1 and CDR2 from the germline V gene are SGHRS and YFSETQ. This CDR3 spans 14 amino acids. The ends lost 6 bases at V and 4 bases at J; junction bases unmatched: 4. The CDR3 DNA reads TGCGCCAGCATGACGACTAGCGGGAGGTACGAGCAGTACTTC. It yields the protein CASMTTSGRYEQYF.

The V and J genes are TRBV2 and TRBJ2-1; 8 positions agree with TRBD1. The CDR3 loop spans 14 amino acids. Germline V CDR1 and CDR2: SNHLY, FYNNEI. Losses at the gene ends were 6 bases for V and 4 bases for J; bases not matched to a gene: 5. The CDR3 nucleotides are TGTGCCAGCAGATGGACAGGGCCATACAATGAGCAGTTCTTC. This gives the protein CASRWTGPYNEQFF.